These 28 T cell receptor beta chains were sequenced from one sample in a study of CD4 T cells in relation to SARS-CoV-2 and coronaviruses. The antigens for these receptors are not known. Sequencing used immunoSEQ multiplex PCR; TCRdb keeps in-frame clones, though not all of them. The repertoire consists of about 38,000 clones, with 60% to 85% occurring once and the leading ten covering around 21%. What was sequenced was memory CD4+ T cells from PBMCs, cultured in vitro. These receptors were obtained from an adult with COVID-19.

The V call is TRBV5-1, the J call TRBJ2-7; TRBD2 is a possible D gene (6 bases). V dropped 1 base and J dropped 6 bases, with 14 bases sitting between them. The CDR3 loop spans 14 amino acids. Germline lookup yields CDR1 SGHRS and CDR2 YFSETQ. CDR3 bases: TGCGCCAGCAGCTTGTCCACAGAGGGAGGCGAGCAGTACTTC. It encodes CASSLSTEGGEQYF.

V is TRBV28 and J is TRBJ1-2, with 7 positions matching TRBD1. The CDR3 sequence is 13 residues long. The germline gives CDR1 MDHEN, CDR2 SYDVKM. The V and J ends lost 6 bases and 5 bases, in that order; junction bases with no gene match: 6. For the CDR3, the DNA is TGTGCCAGCAGCCTGACAGGGAGGTATGGCTACACCTTC. Amino acids: CASSLTGRYGYTF.

The chain carries TRBV5-6 and TRBJ1-5; tentative D call: TRBD1 (5 bases). The CDR3 runs 15 residues. The V end was cut by 4 bases, the J end by 1 base, with 12 bases between. Germline V CDR1 and CDR2: SGHDT, YYEEEE. The CDR3: CASSPARDSNQPQHF. In DNA form, the CDR3 reads TGTGCCAGCAGCCCCGCCCGGGACAGCAATCAGCCCCAGCATTTT.

V is TRBV3-1 (or the pseudogene TRBV3-2) and J is TRBJ2-1, with a possible D match to TRBD2 (5 bases). CDR1 and CDR2 (germline): LGHDT, YNNKEL (reference sequence). Trimming took off 0 bases at V and 6 bases at J, with 6 bases between the two ends. The CDR3 totals 13 residues. The CDR3 DNA reads as TGTGCCAGCAGCCAAGATACTAGCAATGAGCAGTTCTTC. Its protein is CASSQDTSNEQFF.

The chain recombines TRBV28 with TRBJ2-1; 9 bases line up with TRBD2. CDR1 is MDHEN, CDR2 SYDVKM, per germline. This CDR3 region has 15 residues. V gave up 5 bases and J gave up 3 bases; unmatched junction bases: 5. In DNA form, the CDR3 reads TGTGCCAGCAGTACCGGGACTAGCAACTACAATGAGCAGTTCTTC. Its protein is CASSTGTSNYNEQFF.

This rearrangement joins TRBV12-3 or TRBV12-4 to TRBJ2-5; D not resolved. CDR3 length equals 12 residues. The ends were cut back, 5 bases at V and 5 bases at J, with 9 bases in the middle. CDR3 DNA sequence: TGTGCCAGCAGTGAGGTGAGGGAGACCCAGTACTTC. Translation: CASSEVRETQYF.

The chain links TRBV7-2 to TRBJ2-3; D call uncertain. In germline, CDR1 is SGHTA, CDR2 FQGNSA. The V and J ends lost 1 base and 0 bases respectively, with 8 bases between them. This CDR3 spans 15 amino acids. The CDR3 sequence is CASSLDGGSTDTQYF. CDR3 bases: TGTGCCAGCAGCTTAGACGGCGGTAGCACAGATACGCAGTATTTT.

The CDR3 spells CASSLGAYSTDTQYF. The DNA for the CDR3 is TGTGCCAGCAGCTTGGGAGCGTACAGCACAGATACGCAGTATTTT. This rearrangement joins TRBV5-5 to TRBJ2-3; D gene uncertain. Germline loops: CDR1 SGHKS, CDR2 YYEKEE (reference sequence). The length of the CDR3 is 15 residues. Between the trimmed V and J ends, which lost 0 bases and 0 bases, there was a span of 8 bases.

The CDR3, as DNA: TGTGCCAGCAGCCAAGATTACTATGGCTACACCTTC. Its protein product is CASSQDYYGYTF. V usage is TRBV3-1 (or the pseudogene TRBV3-2) and J usage is TRBJ1-2; D is unresolved. Germline V gives CDR1 LGHDT, CDR2 YNNKEL (reference sequence). The germline V and J ends were trimmed by 0 bases and 3 bases, with 2 bases remaining between them. CDR3 length equals 12 residues.

This chain joins TRBV28 and TRBJ1-2, with D unclear. The germline CDR1 and CDR2 sequences are MDHEN and SYDVKM. The CDR3 length is 10 residues. V lost 6 bases and J 4 bases, leaving 3 bases between the germline ends. The chain's CDR3 is CASRGYGYTF. CDR3 DNA sequence: TGTGCCAGCAGGGGCTATGGCTACACCTTC.

J is TRBJ2-7 and V is TRBV29-1, with a possible D match to TRBD2 (7 bases). V was pared by 6 bases and J by 1 base, with 19 bases between. This CDR3 comprises 15 residues. Germline V gives CDR1 SQVTM, CDR2 ANQGSEA. CDR3 DNA sequence: TGCAGCGTCCGGACTAGACAGGTCGGATCCTACGAGCAGTACTTC. Protein product: CSVRTRQVGSYEQYF.

V usage is TRBV11-2 and J usage is TRBJ1-5, with a possible D match to TRBD1 (6 bases). V shed 2 bases and J shed 0 bases, with 14 bases lying between them. From germline, CDR1 is SGHAT and CDR2 FQNNGV. The length of the CDR3 is 17 residues. The CDR3 DNA sequence: TGTGCCAGCAGCTTACGGGACAAGCTACGTAGCAATCAGCCCCAGCATTTT. Encoded protein: CASSLRDKLRSNQPQHF.

The genes are TRBV6-2 or TRBV6-3 and TRBJ2-2; D remains unclear. The V gene lost 6 bases and the J gene lost 8 bases, with 10 bases spanning the gap. The CDR3 contains 12 residues. CDR1 and CDR2 from the germline V gene are MNHEY and SVGEGT. CDR3: CASSPPVGELFF. In DNA form, the CDR3 reads TGTGCCAGCAGCCCCCCCGTGGGGGAGCTGTTTTTT.

This chain joins TRBV19 and TRBJ1-1; TRBD1 is a possible D gene (6 bases). Trimming cost V 4 bases and J 5 bases, with 17 bases left between them. Germline-derived CDR1 and CDR2 are LNHDA and SQIVND (reference sequence). The CDR3 covers 15 residues. The CDR3 DNA reads TGTGCCAGTAGTACACTCACAGGGTATGGAACTGAAGCTTTCTTT. As protein: CASSTLTGYGTEAFF.

The CDR3 loop reads CASSQGRDQPQHF. The CDR3 coding sequence is TGTGCCAGCAGCCAAGGGAGGGATCAGCCCCAGCATTTT. The chain employs TRBV14 and TRBJ1-5; D unresolved. This CDR3 comprises 13 residues. With 1 base removed from V and 5 bases from J, the gap between germline ends came to 6 bases. The germline gives CDR1 SGHDN, CDR2 FVKESK.

The CDR3 DNA is TGTGCCAGCAGTTCAGACAGGTTTAACTATGGCTACACCTTC. This codes for CASSSDRFNYGYTF. This sequence joins TRBV2 and TRBJ1-2; maybe TRBD1 (6 bases). V was cut by 5 bases and J by 1 base, with 11 bases left in between. Per germline, CDR1 SNHLY and CDR2 FYNNEI. This CDR3 has 14 residues. Full variable domain (missing parts from reference TRBV2 and TRBJ1-2): EPEVTQTPSHQVTQMGQEVILRCVPISNHLYFYWYRQILGQKVEFLVSFYNNEISEKSEIFDDQFSVERPDGSNFTLKIRSTKLEDSAMYFCASSSDRFNYGYTFGSGTRLTVV.

The chain combines TRBV6-5 with TRBJ1-5; TRBD1 is a possible D gene (5 bases). The CDR3 has 14 residues. Trimming took off 5 bases at V and 4 bases at J, with 12 bases between the two ends. Germline CDR1 is MNHEY and CDR2 is SVGAGI. CDR3: CASSLRQGNQPQHF. The CDR3, as DNA: TGTGCCAGCAGTCTACGGCAGGGAAATCAGCCCCAGCATTTT.

As regards this clone: The DNA is omitted, as the CDR3 cannot be located on it reliably, and the CDR3 follows TCRdb's listing. This chain connects TRBV4-1 to TRBJ1-2; the D segment call TRBD1 is taken from the table without a DNA check. The CDR3 adds up to 14 amino acids, both ends counted. Germline-derived CDR1 and CDR2 are MGHRA and YSYEKL. The chain's CDR3 is CASSQVGSGNGCTF.

This clone is a singleton in its sample. The chain employs TRBV27 and TRBJ2-7, with D unclear. V was shortened by 6 bases and J by 3 bases, with 15 bases between the two germline ends. This CDR3 has 14 amino acids. Germline V gene lookup returns CDR1 MNHEY and CDR2 SMNVEV (reference sequence). The CDR3 protein is CASRGSHLYYEQYF. CDR3 in DNA: TGTGCCAGCAGGGGCAGCCATTTATACTACGAGCAGTACTTC.

This clone was counted between two and nine times. The chain carries TRBV2 and TRBJ1-4; 7 nucleotides match TRBD1. The ends lost 5 bases at V and 3 bases at J; junction bases unmatched: 9. Per the germline V gene, CDR1 is SNHLY and CDR2 is FYNNEI. The CDR3 consists of 16 residues. The CDR3 spells CASSSDREGANEKLFF. The DNA of the CDR3 is TGTGCCAGCAGTTCCGACAGGGAGGGAGCTAATGAAAAACTGTTTTTT.

This clone showed up just once. An end of the junction does not agree with germline; a read error may underlie this. This CDR3 reads CASSVTSGTLF. Here the CDR3 DNA reads TGTGCCAGCAGTGTGACTAGCGGGACACTGTTC. The genes are TRBV2 and TRBJ2-7; 11 bases are a match to TRBD2. This CDR3 contains 11 residues. The germline V gene encodes CDR1 SNHLY and CDR2 FYNNEI.

This clone was counted a single time. The chain recombines TRBV5-1 with TRBJ2-2, with 14 bases fitting TRBD2. Germline CDR1 SGHRS, CDR2 YFSETQ. V lost 3 bases and J lost 6; bases outside the gene matches: 4. The CDR3 length is 16 residues. The CDR3 spells CASSSGLAGVAGELFF. CDR3 coding DNA: TGCGCCAGCAGCTCGGGACTAGCGGGAGTCGCCGGGGAGCTGTTTTTT.

This chain connects TRBV11-3 to TRBJ2-1; 14 nucleotides match TRBD2. Germline V gene data show CDR1 as SGHNT and CDR2 as YENEEA. The CDR3 totals 15 residues. The J segment lost 8 bases and the V segment lost 5 bases, leaving 5 bases of the junction unmatched. The CDR3 loop reads CASSPGLAGGHEQFF. The CDR3 DNA follows: TGTGCCAGCAGCCCAGGACTAGCGGGAGGCCATGAGCAGTTCTTC.

This clone was counted once. The CDR3 region has the DNA TGTGCCAGCAGTTACGTTCCGGGCGATACGCAGTATTTT. Its protein is CASSYVPGDTQYF. V usage is TRBV6-2 or TRBV6-3 and J usage is TRBJ2-3; D ambiguous. The V end was cut by 2 bases, the J end by 6 bases, with 9 bases between. CDR1 is MNHEY and CDR2 is SVGEGT in the germline V gene. This CDR3 is 13 amino acids long.

This clone was recorded only once. The chain uses TRBV14 and TRBJ2-7; maybe TRBD1 (5 bases). Looked up from germline, CDR1 is SGHDN and CDR2 is FVKESK. CDR3 length equals 14 residues. The V and J ends lost 0 bases and 6 bases respectively, with 12 bases between them. Written as DNA, the CDR3 is TGTGCCAGCAGCCAAGATCAGGGTGATGGCGAGCAGTACTTC. Encoded protein: CASSQDQGDGEQYF.

There are a few counts of this clone. The chain joins TRBV4-1 to TRBJ2-6, with D maybe TRBD2 (5 bases). The CDR3 consists of 16 residues. Germline values: CDR1 MGHRA, CDR2 YSYEKL. Trimming removed 0 bases at V and 4 bases at J, with 10 bases between. In DNA form, the CDR3 reads TGCGCCAGCAGCCAAGATCGGGGTACCGGGGCCAACGTCCTGACTTTC. Translating it yields CASSQDRGTGANVLTF.

The rearrangement links TRBV7-9 to TRBJ2-5; maybe TRBD2 (5 bases). CDR1 is SEHNR and CDR2 is FQNEAQ in the germline V gene (reference sequence). The CDR3 contains 14 residues. V lost 2 bases to trimming and J lost 5 bases, with 12 bases between them. The chain's CDR3 is CASSLYEGTETQYF. CDR3 coding DNA: TGTGCCAGCAGCTTATATGAGGGAACGGAGACCCAGTACTTC.

The chain combines TRBV28 with TRBJ2-4; D possibly corresponds to TRBD1 (5 bases). The CDR3 runs to 11 residues. V dropped 1 base and J dropped 12 bases, with 7 bases sitting between them. Germline V gives CDR1 MDHEN, CDR2 SYDVKM. DNA for the CDR3: TGTGCCAGCAGTTTATTACAGGATCAGTACTTC. It is translated as CASSLLQDQYF.